This passage covers 4 T cell receptor beta chains from one sample sequenced in a study of T-cell reconstitution after alpha-beta-depleted transplantation in children. The TCRbeta library was prepared with unique molecular identifiers. TCRdb independently ran MiXCR on the PCR reads; one entry per CDR3 protein. The sample holds roughly 500,000 distinct CDR3 sequences, around 12% seen once. This specimen consisted of PBMCs from the stem cell graft donor, obtained from the stem cell graft. These receptors came from a human donor who donated a stem cell graft to a child with combined immunodeficiency.

This clonotype was recorded at least ten times. The chain recombines TRBV29-1 with TRBJ1-1, with a tentative D call TRBD1 (6 bases). CDR1 and CDR2 (germline): SQVTM, ANQGSEA. Deletions cut 0 bases from V and 1 base from J, with 15 bases between. This CDR3 has 16 amino acids. The CDR3, as DNA: TGCAGCGTTGAAGATCTGGTGGGGGGCACGAACACTGAAGCTTTCTTT. This sequence encodes CSVEDLVGGTNTEAFF.

In this sample, this clonotype turned up a few times. CDR3 sequence (DNA): TGTGCCAGCAGTCCGACAGGGAAAAGTCAGCCCCAGCATTTT. Translating gives CASSPTGKSQPQHF. J is TRBJ1-5 and V is TRBV6-2 or TRBV6-3, with 7 bases aligning to TRBD1. V shed 5 bases and J 6 bases; nucleotides not matched to a gene: 7. The CDR3 sequence is 14 residues long. Germline CDR1 is MNHEY and CDR2 is SVGEGT.

This clonotype was counted ten times or more. The rearrangement uses TRBV6-2 or TRBV6-3 and TRBJ2-1; 11 bases are shared with TRBD2. This CDR3 contains 13 residues. With V trimmed by 3 bases and J by 10 bases, 2 bases remained unmatched. Germline V gene lookup returns CDR1 MNHEY and CDR2 SVGEGT. The CDR3, as DNA: TGTGCCAGCAGTTATCTAGCGGGGGGAGAGCAGTTCTTC. Amino acids: CASSYLAGGEQFF.

This clonotype was picked up a small number of times. The V call is TRBV4-3, the J call TRBJ1-1; unclear D gene. CDR1 and CDR2 from the germline V gene are LGHNA and YSLEER. Trimming took off 1 base at V and 1 base at J, with 16 bases between the two ends. The CDR3 extends over 17 amino acids. The CDR3 spells CASSQVQFRRSNTEAFF. The DNA of the CDR3 is TGCGCCAGCAGCCAAGTTCAGTTTCGACGGTCGAACACTGAAGCTTTCTTT.